This TCR beta chain was sequenced in a study of naive and memory T cell subsets. Study-wide points: Expression changes during T cell differentiation may affect RNA-based TCR counts. In naive cells, over 85% of TCR sequences were seen only once. Possibly reflecting memory cells re-expressing CD45RA, a few larger clonotypes occurred in naive repertoires, especially CD8.

Germline loops: CDR1 MNHEY, CDR2 SMNVEV (reference sequence). J lost 7 bases, V lost 5 bases, and 12 bases had no gene match. The CDR3 has 15 residues. The beta constant-region primer was an equimolar mix of two oligonucleotides covering TRBC1 and TRBC2. Ligated cDNA was amplified by four rounds of PCR with nested alpha and beta constant-region primers and SP2. TCRdb reanalysed the UMI-ligation and nested PCR reads using MiXCR and keeps one entry per CDR3 protein. This table has approximately 100,000 distinct CDR3 sequences, about 14% appearing once. On this clonotype itself: Its specificity is unknown.

The rearrangement links TRBV27 to TRBJ2-7, with TRBD1 matching 9 bases. The sample was naive CD8+ T cells from blood. The sequence came from a human donor in good health. The CDR3 spells CASSPLQGAGREQYF. The CDR3 DNA follows: TGTGCCAGCAGTCCCCTACAGGGGGCCGGAAGGGAGCAGTACTTC.